The 24 T cell receptor beta chains below were found in one sample sequenced in a study of blood T cell repertoires in COVID-19. TCRdb keeps only in-frame clones here, not all; method: immunoSEQ multiplex PCR. The table shows under 350,000 clones, with approximately 90% occurring only once. The sample consisted of peripheral blood. The receptors shown here come from a man between 18 and 35 years old with active or convalescent COVID-19.

This clone was seen a single time. This chain connects TRBV2 to TRBJ1-2; the D gene is possibly TRBD1 (6 bases). The CDR3 has 12 amino acids. CDR1 and CDR2 (germline): SNHLY, FYNNEI. With 4 bases removed from V and 8 bases from J, the gap between germline ends came to 11 bases. The CDR3 nucleotides read TGTGCCAGCAGTGCAGGGGCGCGGGGCTACACCTTC. Translation: CASSAGARGYTF.

V is TRBV14 and J is TRBJ2-1; tentative D call: TRBD1 (5 bases). The CDR3 sequence is 15 residues long. Trimming took 1 base from V and 10 from J, leaving 17 bases between them. Germline V gene sequence: CDR1 SGHDN, CDR2 FVKESK. This chain's CDR3 is CASSQGWAGSAEQFF. DNA of the CDR3: TGTGCCAGCAGCCAAGGTTGGGCAGGGTCCGCGGAGCAGTTCTTC.

This chain joins TRBV12-3 or TRBV12-4 and TRBJ2-5, with TRBD2 identical over 11 bases. CDR3 length: 13 amino acids. Trimming cost V 6 bases and J 4 bases; bases outside gene matches: 1. The CDR3 reads CASSTSGRETQYF. The DNA of the CDR3 is TGTGCCAGCAGCACTAGCGGGAGAGAGACCCAGTACTTC.

This clone was observed a single time. Germline is not matched at one junction end, which may reflect a read error. The CDR3 nucleotides are TGTGCCAGCAGGCGGACAGGGCGTTTCATTTTC. Translation: CASRRTGRFIF. This chain connects TRBV28 to TRBJ2-7, with 8 bases that match TRBD1. The CDR3 has 11 residues. Germline CDR1 and CDR2: MDHEN and SYDVKM.

This clone was recorded once. The chain combines TRBV6-6 with TRBJ1-6, with TRBD1 matching 11 bases. This CDR3 has 14 residues. The germline CDR1 and CDR2 sequences are MNHNY and SVGAGI (reference sequence). J gave up 11 bases and V 5 bases, and 5 bases lay outside the gene matches. The CDR3 sequence is CASSPGQGGTPLHF. The CDR3 DNA follows: TGTGCCAGCAGTCCGGGACAGGGGGGCACACCCCTCCACTTT.

The V and J genes are TRBV3-1 (or the pseudogene TRBV3-2) and TRBJ1-2; 7 bases agree with TRBD1. CDR1 and CDR2 (germline): LGHDT, YNNKEL (reference sequence). V dropped 4 bases and J dropped 4; count of bases not matched to a gene: 15. The CDR3 loop spans 17 amino acids. The CDR3 DNA sequence: TGTGCCAGCAGCCGGGACAGTGTCCTCTCGGGCGGCTATGGCTACACCTTC. This gives the protein CASSRDSVLSGGYGYTF.

The chain couples TRBV7-6 to TRBJ2-1, with a tentative D call TRBD2 (6 bases). The V gene's germline CDR1 is SGHVS and CDR2 FNYEAQ. The CDR3 length is 17 residues. The ends were cut back, 4 bases at V and 2 bases at J, with 18 bases in the middle. This CDR3 reads CASSSDPETRAYNEQFF. CDR3 sequence (DNA): TGTGCCAGCAGCTCCGACCCCGAGACTAGAGCCTACAATGAGCAGTTCTTC.

The CDR3: CASSSGGNNQPQHF. CDR3 bases: TGTGCCAGCAGCTCGGGGGGCAACAATCAGCCCCAGCATTTT. This chain joins TRBV28 and TRBJ1-5; perhaps TRBD1 as D (6 bases). Germline V gene data show CDR1 as MDHEN and CDR2 as SYDVKM. V lost 6 bases and J 3 bases, leaving 12 bases between the germline ends. This CDR3 region has 14 residues.

The rearrangement joins TRBV3-1 (or the pseudogene TRBV3-2) to TRBJ1-3; D is undetermined. The CDR3 is 12 amino acids. Germline V gene data show CDR1 as LGHDT and CDR2 as YNNKEL (reference sequence). Trimming took off 3 bases at V and 8 bases at J, with 8 bases between the two ends. In DNA form, the CDR3 reads TGTGCCAGCAGCCAGGAGGTCCACACCATATATTTT. It is translated as CASSQEVHTIYF.

As DNA, the CDR3 is TGTGCCAGCCTCGGGGATACGCAGTATTTT. It translates to CASLGDTQYF. The J gene is TRBJ2-3, the V gene TRBV6-6; D remains unclear. This CDR3 is 10 amino acids long. The V end lost 8 bases, the J end lost 6 bases, and 6 bases lay between the germline ends. Germline-derived CDR1 and CDR2 are MNHNY and SVGAGI (reference sequence).

V and J are TRBV28 and TRBJ1-1; no clear D gene. CDR3 length equals 13 residues. The V end was cut by 6 bases, the J end by 3 bases, with 11 bases between. Per the germline V gene, CDR1 is MDHEN and CDR2 is SYDVKM. The CDR3 DNA follows: TGTGCCAGCAGCTCAGACCGGGACACTGAAGCTTTCTTT. It is translated as CASSSDRDTEAFF.

The chain uses TRBV28 and TRBJ1-6, with 8 bases that match TRBD1. Germline V CDR1 and CDR2: MDHEN, SYDVKM. The CDR3 consists of 19 residues. V lost 3 bases, J lost 9 bases, and 19 bases stayed unmatched. CDR3 loop: CASSLGGTGLLKVFSPLHF. In DNA, the CDR3 is TGTGCCAGCAGTTTGGGCGGGACAGGACTTCTTAAGGTCTTTTCACCCCTCCACTTT.

This chain links TRBV11-3 with TRBJ2-7, with a weak D call TRBD1 (6 bases). The CDR3 consists of 14 residues. Germline V lookup: CDR1 SGHNT, CDR2 YENEEA. Between the trimmed V and J ends, which lost 8 bases and 3 bases, there was a span of 17 bases. CDR3 loop: CASQKETGYYEQYF. The CDR3 DNA sequence: TGTGCCAGCCAAAAGGAGACAGGATACTACGAGCAGTACTTC.

This clone was detected a few times. This chain uses TRBV10-1 with TRBJ2-7; 10 positions match TRBD1. The CDR3 has 15 residues. The junction had 7 bases not matched to a gene; V was cut back by 3 bases and J by 5 bases. The germline CDR1 and CDR2 sequences are WNHNN and SYGVQD (reference sequence). CDR3 amino acids: CASSDTGTGVHEQYF. CDR3 DNA: TGCGCCAGCAGTGATACCGGGACAGGGGTCCACGAGCAGTACTTC.

This chain joins TRBV27 and TRBJ1-6; D is perhaps TRBD1 (6 bases). V lost 5 bases to trimming and J lost 5 bases, with 16 bases between them. Germline V lookup: CDR1 MNHEY, CDR2 SMNVEV (reference sequence). This CDR3 contains 16 residues. The CDR3 DNA sequence: TGTGCCAGCAGTACCAGGGGACCCGGTAATAATTCACCCCTCCACTTT. It is translated as CASSTRGPGNNSPLHF.

This chain joins TRBV7-3 and TRBJ2-5; 9 nucleotides match TRBD1. The V and J ends lost 5 bases and 5 bases, in that order; junction bases with no gene match: 9. The CDR3 spans 15 residues. CDR1 is SGHTA, CDR2 FQGTGA, per germline. In DNA, the CDR3 is TGTGCCAGCAGCCCCCGGGACAGGGCCCAGGAGACCCAGTACTTC. Translation: CASSPRDRAQETQYF.

J is TRBJ1-5 and V is TRBV19; 7 bases fit TRBD1. CDR3 length equals 14 residues. J gave up 11 bases and V 5 bases, and 12 bases lay outside the gene matches. The V gene's germline CDR1 is LNHDA and CDR2 SQIVND (reference sequence). CDR3 protein: CASSVGTAGGSQHF. CDR3 coding DNA: TGTGCCAGTAGTGTTGGGACAGCCGGCGGGTCCCAGCATTTT. The full variable domain, with the rest looked up from reference TRBV19 and TRBJ1-5, is DGGITQSPKYLFRKEGQNVTLSCEQNLNHDAMYWYRQDPGQGLRLIYYSQIVNDFQKGDIAEGYSVSREKKESFPLTVTSAQKNPTAFYLCASSVGTAGGSQHFGDGTRLSIL.

V and J are TRBV2 and TRBJ2-1; 7 nucleotides match TRBD2. CDR3 length equals 13 residues. The germline CDR1 and CDR2 sequences are SNHLY and FYNNEI. V dropped 6 bases and J dropped 5; count of bases not matched to a gene: 4. CDR3 amino acids: CASRAGANNEQFF. As DNA, the CDR3 is TGTGCCAGCAGGGCGGGAGCAAACAATGAGCAGTTCTTC.

This rearrangement joins TRBV12-3 or TRBV12-4 to TRBJ1-2; no reliable D call. There are 11 residues in the CDR3. Trimming pared 5 bases from V and 3 bases from J, leaving 4 bases between. CDR3 sequence reads: CASSLHYGYTF. The DNA for the CDR3 is TGTGCCAGCAGTCTCCACTATGGCTACACCTTC.

The chain joins TRBV7-3 to TRBJ2-5, with 10 bases lining up with TRBD1. V shed 4 bases, J shed 3 bases, and the junction held 2 bases outside the gene matches. The CDR3 has 14 residues. Germline V gene data show CDR1 as SGHTA and CDR2 as FQGTGA. The CDR3 nucleotides read TGTGCCAGCAGCTCGACAGGGGGCAAAGAGACCCAGTACTTC. The encoded protein is CASSSTGGKETQYF.

The chain carries TRBV5-1 and TRBJ2-5, with 7 bases fitting TRBD1. V dropped 4 bases and J dropped 5; count of bases not matched to a gene: 5. The CDR3 loop spans 13 amino acids. Germline V gene lookup returns CDR1 SGHRS and CDR2 YFSETQ. The CDR3 DNA reads TGCGCCAGCAGCCCCGACAGGGCGGAGACCCAGTACTTC. This codes for CASSPDRAETQYF.

The chain recombines TRBV6-5 with TRBJ1-1; 11 bases are shared with TRBD1. The J segment lost 1 base and the V segment lost 6 bases, leaving 4 bases of the junction unmatched. The CDR3 has 15 residues. Germline V gene lookup returns CDR1 MNHEY and CDR2 SVGAGI. The CDR3 DNA reads TGTGCCAGCAGGAGGGACAGGGGGAGGAACACTGAAGCTTTCTTT. Its protein is CASRRDRGRNTEAFF.

This chain's CDR3 is CASKPNRLDTIYF. The CDR3 nucleotides read TGTGCCAGCAAACCGAACCGGTTGGACACCATATATTTT. This chain connects TRBV11-2 to TRBJ1-3; D gene ambiguous. CDR1 and CDR2 from the germline V gene are SGHAT and FQNNGV. This CDR3 has 13 amino acids. V dropped 7 bases and J dropped 8 bases, with 15 bases sitting between them.

This chain links TRBV19 with TRBJ1-4, with D hard to call. Germline-derived CDR1 and CDR2 are LNHDA and SQIVND (reference sequence). V lost 3 bases and J 8 bases, leaving 16 bases between the germline ends. The length of the CDR3 is 15 residues. The CDR3 nucleotides are TGTGCCAGTAGTATGGGGAGCGGGTATGAGGAAAAACTGTTTTTT. This gives the protein CASSMGSGYEEKLFF.